This passage covers 27 T cell receptor beta chains from one sample sequenced in a study of radiotherapy plus CTLA-4 blockade in lung cancer. Method: immunoSEQ multiplex PCR; TCRdb's copy keeps in-frame clones and lacks some. The top ten clones hold more than 0.65% of a sample with around 86,000 clones, around 83% of them seen once. The sample consisted of peripheral blood, taken from a patient treated with radiotherapy plus ipilimumab. The receptors shown here come from a human donor with non-small cell lung cancer who had stable disease on radiotherapy plus ipilimumab.

V gene TRBV28 combines with J gene TRBJ1-1; 8 nucleotides line up with TRBD1. Germline values: CDR1 MDHEN, CDR2 SYDVKM. This CDR3 has 15 amino acids. Losses at the gene ends were 6 bases for V and 4 bases for J; bases not matched to a gene: 10. CDR3 bases: TGTGCCAGCAGAGGGCAGACAGGGGCCGGCACTGAAGCTTTCTTT. This encodes CASRGQTGAGTEAFF.

The CDR3 here is CASSSIQGAIAYEQYF. The CDR3 DNA reads TGTGCCAGCAGCTCGATTCAGGGGGCCATCGCCTACGAGCAGTACTTC. The rearrangement joins TRBV5-6 to TRBJ2-7, with 8 bases lining up with TRBD1. This CDR3 has 16 residues. Germline-derived CDR1 and CDR2 are SGHDT and YYEEEE. With 3 bases clipped from V and 2 bases from J, the junction kept 10 bases outside the gene matches.

The V call is TRBV28, the J call TRBJ2-7; D not certain. Trimming removed 5 bases at V and 2 bases at J, with 16 bases between. The CDR3 runs 15 residues. CDR1 MDHEN and CDR2 SYDVKM come from the germline V gene. Here the CDR3 reads CASSELKGPPYEQYF. As DNA, the CDR3 is TGTGCCAGCAGTGAACTCAAAGGTCCACCCTACGAGCAGTACTTC.

The rearrangement links TRBV5-6 to TRBJ2-5; 8 bases agree with TRBD1. The CDR3 contains 16 residues. Germline V gene lookup returns CDR1 SGHDT and CDR2 YYEEEE. V was clipped by 4 bases and J by 1 base; unmatched bases: 9. The CDR3 loop is CASSNRQGFLQETQYF. The CDR3 nucleotides read TGTGCCAGCAGCAACAGACAGGGGTTCCTCCAAGAGACCCAGTACTTC. The full variable domain, rest sourced from reference TRBV5-6 and TRBJ2-5, is DAGVTQSPTHLIKTRGQQVTLRCSPKSGHDTVSWYQQALGQGPQFIFQYYEEEERQRGNFPDRFSGHQFPNYSSELNVNALLLGDSALYLCASSNRQGFLQETQYFGPGTRLLVL.

The chain combines TRBV11-2 with TRBJ2-7, with D hard to call. This CDR3 contains 12 residues. Germline V gives CDR1 SGHAT, CDR2 FQNNGV. Trimming left V 1 base short and J 8 bases short, with 9 bases between. The CDR3 region is CASSLVRQQQYF. CDR3 DNA sequence: TGTGCCAGCAGCTTAGTTAGGCAGCAGCAGTACTTC.

The V gene is TRBV10-3, the J gene TRBJ1-2, with D perhaps TRBD1 (6 bases). Per the germline V gene, CDR1 is ENHRY and CDR2 is SYGVKD. This CDR3 has 14 residues. V was pared by 4 bases and J by 6 bases, with 15 bases between. The CDR3 DNA is TGTGCCATCAGTGCGGGGGCCCAGGAGCATGGCTACACCTTC. It specifies CAISAGAQEHGYTF.

This rearrangement joins TRBV28 to TRBJ2-1, with D tentatively TRBD1 or TRBD2 (5 bases each). The CDR3 has 17 amino acids. Trimming left V 4 bases short and J 2 bases short, with 18 bases between. The germline gives CDR1 MDHEN, CDR2 SYDVKM. Here the CDR3 reads CASSWGRLARAYNEQFF. As DNA, the CDR3 is TGTGCCAGCAGTTGGGGACGGCTAGCTCGGGCCTACAATGAGCAGTTCTTC.

CDR3 sequence reads: CASRAGSFTDTQYF. The CDR3 nucleotides are TGTGCCAGCCGGGCAGGGTCTTTTACAGATACGCAGTATTTT. The gene calls are TRBV7-3 and TRBJ2-3; perhaps TRBD1 as D (5 bases). Germline V lookup: CDR1 SGHTA, CDR2 FQGTGA. This CDR3 is 14 amino acids long. V was trimmed by 8 bases and J by 3 bases, leaving 15 bases between them. Variable domain in full (rest from reference TRBV7-3 and TRBJ2-3): GAGVSQTPSNKVTEKGKYVELRCDPISGHTALYWYRQSLGQGPEFLIYFQGTGAADDSGLPNDRFFAVRPEGSVSTLKIQRTERGDSAVYLCASRAGSFTDTQYFGPGTRLTVL.

V is TRBV5-4 and J is TRBJ1-4; TRBD1 might be the D (5 bases). The CDR3 extends over 14 amino acids. CDR1 is SGHNT and CDR2 is YYREEE in the germline V gene (reference sequence). Trimming took 2 bases from V and 4 from J, leaving 9 bases between them. The CDR3 DNA sequence: TGTGCCAGCAGCTTCGACAGCGGTAATGAAAAACTGTTTTTT. The encoded protein is CASSFDSGNEKLFF.

In this sample, this clone turned up a few times. V and J are TRBV5-5 and TRBJ2-7, with 8 positions matching TRBD2. V shed 0 bases and J 4 bases; nucleotides not matched to a gene: 6. The CDR3 consists of 15 residues. The germline CDR1 and CDR2 sequences are SGHKS and YYEKEE (reference sequence). The chain's CDR3 is CASSLAPSGGYEQYF. The CDR3 bases are TGTGCCAGCAGCTTGGCTCCCAGCGGGGGTTACGAGCAGTACTTC.

The V call is TRBV6-1, the J call TRBJ1-1, with D unclear. Trimming shortened V by 4 bases and J by 0 bases, and 12 bases separated the two germline ends. The CDR3 runs 15 residues. The germline gives CDR1 MNHNS, CDR2 SASEGT. CDR3 bases: TGTGCCAGCAGTGGAAGAGAGGGCATGAACACTGAAGCTTTCTTT. This gives the protein CASSGREGMNTEAFF.

The chain recombines TRBV10-3 with TRBJ2-7; the match to TRBD1 covers 9 bases. V trimming: 5 bases; J trimming: 4 bases; junction bases outside the gene matches: 3. The V gene's germline CDR1 is ENHRY and CDR2 SYGVKD. This CDR3 is 13 amino acids long. The DNA for the CDR3 is TGTGCCATCAGTCCGGGACAGGGTTACGAGCAGTACTTC. Its translation is CAISPGQGYEQYF.

V is TRBV6-6 and J is TRBJ2-1; 8 bases fit TRBD2. The V segment lost 0 bases and the J segment 4 bases; nucleotides outside the gene matches: 2. CDR1 and CDR2 (germline): MNHNY, SVGAGI (reference sequence). The CDR3 has 15 residues. The CDR3 bases are TGTGCCAGCAGTTACTCCGGGGGGGGTTACAATGAGCAGTTCTTC. Its translation is CASSYSGGGYNEQFF.

CDR3 residues: CASSFGRGSSYEQYF. The CDR3 coding sequence is TGTGCCAGCAGTTTTGGCAGGGGGAGCTCCTACGAGCAGTACTTC. V is TRBV6-5 and J is TRBJ2-7; 7 bases match TRBD1. Germline trimming cut 4 bases from V and 0 bases from J; bases unmatched to any gene: 6. CDR3 size: 15 residues. Germline assignment: CDR1 MNHEY and CDR2 SVGAGI.

V and J are TRBV10-2 and TRBJ2-2, with D perhaps TRBD1 or TRBD2 (5 bases each). CDR3 size: 14 residues. Trimming left V 7 bases short and J 5 bases short, with 14 bases between. Germline values: CDR1 WSHSY, CDR2 SAAADI. The CDR3, as DNA: TGCGCCAGCACGGGACCGGAGAATACCGGGGAGCTGTTTTTT. Its protein product is CASTGPENTGELFF.

Of note for this clone: One end of the junction is discordant with germline, which a read error may explain. The chain combines TRBV5-6 with TRBJ2-4; the D call may be TRBD1 or TRBD2 (6 bases each). CDR3 size: 12 residues. Germline lookup yields CDR1 SGHDT and CDR2 YYEEEE. CDR3 bases: TGTGCCAGCAGCTTGAGGGGGGTCGACAGGAACTTC. Its protein product is CASSLRGVDRNF.

The chain combines TRBV5-6 with TRBJ2-7; TRBD1 aligns across 12 bases. J was trimmed by 6 bases and V by 0 bases; bases with no gene match: 7. The CDR3 is made up of 16 amino acids. Germline lookup yields CDR1 SGHDT and CDR2 YYEEEE. The CDR3 here is CASSLVGTGGAAEQYF. In nucleotides, the CDR3 is TGTGCCAGCAGCTTGGTTGGGACAGGGGGCGCTGCCGAGCAGTACTTC.

The J gene is TRBJ2-1, the V gene TRBV30; 7 bases are shared with TRBD2. Germline-derived CDR1 and CDR2 are GTSNPN and SVGIG (reference sequence). The CDR3 is 16 amino acids. With V trimmed by 2 bases and J by 6 bases, 13 bases remained unmatched. This CDR3 reads CAWSSNGRRYVNEQFF. DNA for the CDR3: TGTGCCTGGAGTTCAAACGGGAGGAGGTACGTCAATGAGCAGTTCTTC.

The CDR3 DNA sequence: TGTGCCAGCAGTTCAACAGGGGGCGGCTATGGCTACACCTTC. Translating gives CASSSTGGGYGYTF. J is TRBJ1-2 and V is TRBV11-2; 9 positions agree with TRBD1. V was pared by 6 bases and J by 4 bases, with 6 bases of the junction left unmatched. This CDR3 region has 14 residues. CDR1 is SGHAT, CDR2 FQNNGV, per germline.

The CDR3 DNA reads TGTGCCAGCAGCAAGGCGGGACTAGCGTACAATGAGCAGTTCTTC. It specifies CASSKAGLAYNEQFF. The rearrangement links TRBV7-8 to TRBJ2-1; 10 bases align to TRBD2. V lost 5 bases and J lost 4; bases outside the gene matches: 5. There are 15 residues in the CDR3. CDR1 is SGHVS, CDR2 FQNEAQ, per germline.

Turning to this clone: The sample has other DNA sequences that encode this CDR3 too. The V and J genes are TRBV7-9 and TRBJ1-1; D gene uncertain. V lost 6 bases to trimming and J lost 1 base, with 9 bases between them. Looked up from germline, CDR1 is SEHNR and CDR2 is FQNEAQ (reference sequence). The CDR3 consists of 13 residues. The CDR3 sequence: CASRATSNTEAFF. The CDR3 DNA sequence: TGTGCCAGCAGAGCCACCTCGAACACTGAAGCTTTCTTT.

This clone appeared a single time. CDR3 in amino acids: CAWSVGGEQPQHF. DNA for the CDR3: TGTGCCTGGAGTGTAGGAGGGGAGCAGCCCCAGCATTTT. The chain carries TRBV30 and TRBJ1-5, with D tentatively TRBD1 (5 bases). CDR3 size: 13 residues. Germline V lookup: CDR1 GTSNPN, CDR2 SVGIG (reference sequence). Trimming took 0 bases from V and 7 from J, leaving 10 bases between them.

The gene calls are TRBV27 and TRBJ2-2; D is uncertain. The germline gives CDR1 MNHEY, CDR2 SMNVEV (reference sequence). CDR3 size: 15 residues. The germline V and J ends were trimmed by 7 bases and 3 bases, with 15 bases remaining between them. CDR3 nucleotide sequence: TGTGCCAGCACCAAGATGGCTCGAGACACCGGGGAGCTGTTTTTT. Translation gives CASTKMARDTGELFF.

CDR3 amino acids: CASSRQVDGYEQYF. CDR3 in DNA: TGTGCCAGCAGCCGGCAGGTCGATGGCTACGAGCAGTACTTC. This chain uses TRBV5-6 with TRBJ2-7; D is ambiguous. The CDR3 spans 14 residues. V was pared by 4 bases and J by 3 bases, with 14 bases between. CDR1 and CDR2 (germline): SGHDT, YYEEEE.

The chain couples TRBV28 to TRBJ1-3; 8 bases match TRBD1. Germline V gives CDR1 MDHEN, CDR2 SYDVKM. The CDR3 runs to 14 residues. V was clipped by 6 bases and J by 2 bases; unmatched bases: 3. The CDR3 loop reads CASRTGGTGNTIYF. The DNA of the CDR3 is TGTGCCAGCAGAACAGGGGGAACTGGAAACACCATATATTTT.

This chain uses TRBV29-1 with TRBJ2-6; perhaps TRBD1 as D (5 bases). Germline V lookup: CDR1 SQVTM, CDR2 ANQGSEA. V lost 7 bases and J lost 0, with 10 bases in between. The CDR3 runs 14 residues. The CDR3 loop reads CSALTVSGANVLTF. The CDR3 DNA follows: TGCAGCGCCTTGACAGTCTCTGGGGCCAACGTCCTGACTTTC.

CDR3 loop: CASSLVGATGELFF. The CDR3 region has the DNA TGTGCCAGCAGCTTAGTAGGGGCCACCGGGGAGCTGTTTTTT. V usage is TRBV7-8 and J usage is TRBJ2-2, with a possible D match to TRBD1 (5 bases). The CDR3 loop spans 14 amino acids. Germline values: CDR1 SGHVS, CDR2 FQNEAQ. Between the trimmed V and J ends, which lost 1 base and 4 bases, there was a span of 7 bases. The full variable domain, rest sourced from reference TRBV7-8 and TRBJ2-2, is GAGVSQSPRYKVAKRGQDVALRCDPISGHVSLFWYQQALGQGPEFLTYFQNEAQLDKSGLPSDRFFAERPEGSVSTLKIQRTQQEDSAVYLCASSLVGATGELFFGEGSRLTVL.